This T cell receptor beta chain was captured by sequencing in a study of graft-versus-host responses after intestinal transplantation (dated by TCRdb to about 2021). With respect to the entire study: The transplants that recipients received were multivisceral, liver-intestinal, or isolated intestinal. Every recipient was given anti-thymocyte globulin induction, then maintenance tacrolimus and steroids for around three years. After intestinal transplantation, graft-versus-host and host-versus-graft alloreactive T cell clones in the graft, circulation and bone marrow were tracked using bulk TCR-beta CDR3 sequencing. Alloreactive clones were identified by sequencing pre-transplant mixed lymphocyte reaction products and comparing them with unstimulated pre-transplant donor and recipient T cells. The cohort enrolled under 25 intestinal transplant recipients including one retransplant, and a few patients lacking pretransplant specimens were excluded. Donor T cell macrochimerism was defined as a peak of at least 4% donor T cells among recipient peripheral blood mononuclear cells. Samples from a few later patients were sequenced in-house on an Illumina MiSeq with MiXCR processing rather than by the commercial service.

About this clone itself: Its antigen has not been determined. No clone much larger than this one lies a single base away; base qualities are absent.

Library method: the immunoSEQ multiplex PCR assay. For most patients, genomic DNA was isolated with the Qiagen DNeasy Blood and Tissue Kit and shipped frozen to Adaptive Biotechnologies for TCR sequencing. Adaptive Biotechnologies carried out high-throughput TCR-beta CDR3 sequencing of genomic DNA for most patients. Per the original workflow: TCR sequencing data were retrieved from Adaptive's ImmunoSEQ software for 15 to 20 patients, whereas a few other patients were processed with MiXCR and VDJtools. To correct CD4 versus CD8 sorting errors, any sequence found in both subsets at a frequency ratio below 5:1 was removed. CDR3 nucleotide sequences shared between donor and recipient were removed because the origin of such sequences could not be assigned. At least 2-fold expansion over unstimulated cells and a minimum CFSE-low frequency of 0.002% (template counts) or 0.001% (read counts) were required for clones to be classified as alloreactive. Clones detected in sequenced pre-transplant spleen, lymph node, or MLR CFSE-low populations of the donor or recipient were defined as mappable. Cumulative frequency of alloreactive clones was calculated as a percentage of all sequences weighted by copy number. TCRdb mirrors the immuneACCESS table, restricted to in-frame sequences. Some clones are absent from its copies; in checked studies, under half trace to an unresolved V gene, and the reason for the others is unknown. V and J calls and clone size are copied from that table; D and trimming were computed from the DNA. This sample gives just over 85,000 clones in total; about nine tenths of them show up just once. The biggest ten clones account for about 0.44% of the sample.

In the paper's terms, the time point label means: cells obtained before transplantation from donor or recipient. CD3+CD4+ and CD3+CD8+ populations were FACS-sorted from unstimulated pre-transplant donor and recipient cells taken from spleen or lymph nodes. Study-wide findings and limitations: Conclusions were limited by the relatively low number and heterogeneity of intestinal transplant patients. Peak levels of circulating GvH clones were associated with declines in HvG clones early after transplant. Patients with donor T cell macrochimerism had high GvH to HvG T cell clonal ratios in their allografts. GvH clones were detected in recipient bone marrow, and some of these GvH clones were observed earlier in ileal mucosa or blood, consistent with an intestinal mucosal origin.

Reading the germline V gene gives CDR1 MDHEN and CDR2 SYDVKM. The CDR3 measures 15 amino acids from cysteine to phenylalanine. Solely the CDR3 DNA is kept, with 45 bases framed from the first base. V drops 5 bases and J drops 0 bases, leaving 14 bases in between. The rearrangement joined TRBV28 to TRBJ2-7; the D region possibly corresponds to TRBD2 (5 bases align). The source is a human donor who was the organ donor for an intestinal transplant. Sequences were derived from unstimulated CD8+ T cells sorted from spleen or lymph node cells, sampled before transplant. The sequence in DNA is TGTGCCAGCAGTCCCTTTAACGGACTCTCCTACGAGCAGTACTTC. Its protein product is CASSPFNGLSYEQYF.